The 20 T cell receptor beta chains below come from one sample, sequenced in a study of blood T cell repertoires in COVID-19. Profiling relied on immunoSEQ multiplex PCR, and the TCRdb table lists in-frame clones only, not all of them. The sample yields around 160,000 clones, more than 75% seen once. The sample consisted of PBMCs or T cells enriched from blood (not recorded which). These receptors came from a man aged 40-49 years who had recovered from COVID-19.

The rearrangement links TRBV11-2 to TRBJ2-7; D is perhaps TRBD1 (6 bases). This CDR3 spans 13 amino acids. Trimming removed 0 bases at V and 8 bases at J, with 11 bases between. CDR1 and CDR2 (germline): SGHAT, FQNNGV. The CDR3 DNA reads TGTGCCAGCAGCTTAGATAGAAGGGACAAGCAGTACTTC. Translating gives CASSLDRRDKQYF.

The chain couples TRBV10-2 to TRBJ2-7; weak D call: TRBD1 (6 bases). Germline V gene data show CDR1 as WSHSY and CDR2 as SAAADI. CDR3 length: 12 amino acids. The V and J ends lost 6 bases and 6 bases respectively, with 12 bases between them. The chain's CDR3 is CASSTQGGEQYF. Written as DNA, the CDR3 is TGCGCCAGCAGCACACAGGGCGGCGAGCAGTACTTC.

The rearrangement uses TRBV10-1 and TRBJ2-1, with D uncertain. This CDR3 is built from 16 residues. Trimming cost V 1 base and J 0 bases, with 10 bases left between them. CDR1 and CDR2 from the germline V gene are WNHNN and SYGVQD (reference sequence). As DNA, the CDR3 is TGCGCCAGCAGTGAGTTTGACACGAGCTCCTACAATGAGCAGTTCTTC. Translation: CASSEFDTSSYNEQFF.

The rearrangement uses TRBV10-3 and TRBJ1-5, with 10 bases lining up with TRBD1. CDR1 ENHRY and CDR2 SYGVKD come from the germline V gene. There are 16 residues in the CDR3. The V and J ends lost 3 bases and 5 bases, in that order; junction bases with no gene match: 7. CDR3 sequence (DNA): TGTGCCATCAGTGAAGACAGGGGGCTTTTTCATCAGCCCCAGCATTTT. Translating gives CAISEDRGLFHQPQHF.

This CDR3 reads CASSIGTGNTEAFF. DNA for the CDR3: TGCGCCAGCAGCATCGGGACAGGGAACACTGAAGCTTTCTTT. V and J are TRBV5-1 and TRBJ1-1, with TRBD1 identical over 8 bases. The CDR3 has 14 amino acids. V trimming: 4 bases; J trimming: 1 base; junction bases outside the gene matches: 3. CDR1 and CDR2 (germline): SGHRS, YFSETQ.

The chain has TRBV9 and TRBJ1-1, with 9 bases that match TRBD1. The CDR3 loop spans 17 amino acids. J gave up 7 bases and V 0 bases, and 13 bases lay outside the gene matches. Germline CDR1 reads SGDLS; CDR2 reads YYNGEE. CDR3 in DNA: TGTGCCAGCAGCGTAGCCCCCCCCGGGACAGGGCTAGGTGAAGCTTTCTTT. Translation: CASSVAPPGTGLGEAFF.

The J gene is TRBJ2-3, the V gene TRBV24-1, with D possibly TRBD2 on 5 matching bases. Germline V gene lookup returns CDR1 KGHDR and CDR2 SFDVKD. V lost 4 bases and J 1 base, leaving 11 bases between the germline ends. This CDR3 contains 15 residues. The CDR3 loop reads CATSDAGGGTDTQYF. The CDR3 nucleotides are TGTGCCACCAGTGACGCGGGTGGGGGCACAGATACGCAGTATTTT.

This clone was counted between two and nine times. The chain combines TRBV2 with TRBJ2-2; D is unclear. This CDR3 has 11 residues. The V gene's germline CDR1 is SNHLY and CDR2 FYNNEI. Trimming cost V 8 bases and J 3 bases, with 4 bases left between them. The CDR3 sequence is CASEYTGELFF. The CDR3 DNA reads as TGTGCCAGCGAGTACACCGGGGAGCTGTTTTTT.

This clone was observed once. The V and J genes are TRBV3-1 (or the pseudogene TRBV3-2) and TRBJ1-3; weak D call: TRBD1 (5 bases). Germline CDR1 LGHDT, CDR2 YNNKEL (reference sequence). The germline V and J ends were trimmed by 4 bases and 2 bases, with 12 bases remaining between them. CDR3 length equals 15 residues. CDR3 DNA sequence: TGTGCCAGCAGCCCTGCCGGGGGTGCTGGAAACACCATATATTTT. Amino acid sequence: CASSPAGGAGNTIYF.

CDR3 loop: CASSLSSGEKSPLHF. CDR3 coding DNA: TGCGCCAGCAGCTTAAGCTCAGGGGAGAAATCACCCCTCCACTTT. V usage is TRBV5-1 and J usage is TRBJ1-6; D possibly corresponds to TRBD1 (6 bases). CDR3 length: 15 amino acids. V shed 2 bases and J shed 10 bases, with 16 bases lying between them. Per germline, CDR1 SGHRS and CDR2 YFSETQ.

This clone was seen just once. The gene calls are TRBV6-5 and TRBJ2-1, with 9 positions matching TRBD2. The J segment lost 8 bases and the V segment lost 9 bases, leaving 14 bases of the junction unmatched. The CDR3 spans 15 residues. The germline CDR1 and CDR2 sequences are MNHEY and SVGAGI. The CDR3 coding sequence is TGTGCCAGTAAGACGATGGCGGGGGGGCTTCATGAGCAGTTCTTC. This codes for CASKTMAGGLHEQFF.

The chain couples TRBV5-8 to TRBJ2-3; possible D gene TRBD2, 5 bases. Germline CDR1 reads SGHTS; CDR2 reads YDEGEE. Trimming shortened V by 4 bases and J by 0 bases, and 12 bases separated the two germline ends. CDR3 length equals 15 residues. CDR3 bases: TGTGCCAGCAGCCTCGGAGCGGTTAGCACAGATACGCAGTATTTT. Encoded protein: CASSLGAVSTDTQYF.

The V gene is TRBV7-9, the J gene TRBJ2-1, with 9 bases aligning to TRBD2. V shed 1 base and J 9 bases; nucleotides not matched to a gene: 13. This CDR3 is 17 amino acids long. CDR1 SEHNR and CDR2 FQNEAQ come from the germline V gene (reference sequence). The DNA of the CDR3 is TGTGCCAGCAGCTTAGGGGCGGCGGGGGGGCATGAGGCTGAGCAGTTCTTC. Translating it yields CASSLGAAGGHEAEQFF.

This clone was counted a single time. The rearrangement joins TRBV6-4 to TRBJ1-1; 7 positions match TRBD1. CDR1 is MRHNA and CDR2 is SNTAGT in the germline V gene. This CDR3 region has 16 residues. J gave up 0 bases and V 7 bases, and 11 bases lay outside the gene matches. This chain's CDR3 is CASNMGQTRMNTEAFF. The DNA of the CDR3 is TGTGCCAGCAATATGGGACAGACCCGTATGAACACTGAAGCTTTCTTT.

V is TRBV7-9 and J is TRBJ1-5; TRBD1 aligns across 9 bases. Per germline, CDR1 SEHNR and CDR2 FQNEAQ (reference sequence). The CDR3 has 19 residues. With 1 base clipped from V and 4 bases from J, the junction kept 14 bases outside the gene matches. CDR3 amino acids: CASSLGLGAGQGFNQPQHF. CDR3 nucleotides: TGTGCCAGCAGCTTAGGTCTGGGGGCGGGACAGGGATTTAATCAGCCCCAGCATTTT.

The V and J genes are TRBV2 and TRBJ1-6, with D maybe TRBD1 (5 bases). Germline-derived CDR1 and CDR2 are SNHLY and FYNNEI. With 8 bases removed from V and 10 bases from J, the gap between germline ends came to 15 bases. CDR3 length: 13 amino acids. The CDR3 is CASSDRLESPLHF. CDR3 nucleotide sequence: TGTGCCAGCTCCGACAGATTAGAATCACCCCTCCACTTT.

V usage is TRBV4-1 and J usage is TRBJ2-5; 8 bases align to TRBD1. Germline CDR1 reads MGHRA; CDR2 reads YSYEKL. This CDR3 is built from 16 residues. V was pared by 1 base and J by 5 bases, with 9 bases of the junction left unmatched. The CDR3 region is CASSQAGAGGSETQYF. The CDR3 DNA is TGCGCCAGCAGCCAAGCTGGGGCAGGGGGCTCCGAGACCCAGTACTTC.

The V and J genes are TRBV25-1 and TRBJ1-3; D is uncertain. CDR3 length: 14 residues. In germline, CDR1 is MGHDK, CDR2 SYGVNS. V gave up 10 bases and J gave up 2 bases, with 15 bases separating them. This CDR3 reads CATHSAGTGNTIYF. For the CDR3, the DNA is TGTGCCACCCATTCGGCCGGGACTGGAAACACCATATATTTT.

The chain joins TRBV6-1 to TRBJ2-3, with D perhaps matching TRBD1 (6 bases). This CDR3 is built from 13 residues. V shed 2 bases and J shed 5 bases, with 8 bases lying between them. Germline CDR1 reads MNHNS; CDR2 reads SASEGT. The CDR3 region has the DNA TGTGCCAGCAGTGAAATCAGGGGAGATACGCAGTATTTT. This encodes CASSEIRGDTQYF.

V gene TRBV6-2 or TRBV6-3 combines with J gene TRBJ1-5; 9 bases line up with TRBD1. The CDR3 extends over 19 amino acids. With V trimmed by 2 bases and J by 3 bases, 14 bases remained unmatched. The germline V gene has CDR1 MNHEY and CDR2 SVGEGT. The CDR3 DNA reads TGTGCCAGCAGTTACAGGGCGGGTGTGGGGACAGGGAACAATCAGCCCCAGCATTTT. It is translated as CASSYRAGVGTGNNQPQHF.